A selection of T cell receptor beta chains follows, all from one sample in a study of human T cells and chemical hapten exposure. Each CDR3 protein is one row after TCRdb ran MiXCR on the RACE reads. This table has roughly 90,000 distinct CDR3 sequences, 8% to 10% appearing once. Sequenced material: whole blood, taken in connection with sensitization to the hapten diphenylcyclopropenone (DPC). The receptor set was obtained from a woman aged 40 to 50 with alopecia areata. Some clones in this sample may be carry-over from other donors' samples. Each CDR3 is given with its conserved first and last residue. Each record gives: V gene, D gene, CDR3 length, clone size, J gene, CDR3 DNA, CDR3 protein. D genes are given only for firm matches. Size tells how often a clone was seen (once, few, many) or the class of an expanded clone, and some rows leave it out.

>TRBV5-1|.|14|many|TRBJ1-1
TGCGCCAGCAGCACAGGCGTCGCCTCGGCTGAAGCTTTCTTT
CASSTGVASAEAFF
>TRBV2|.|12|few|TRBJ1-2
TGTGCCAGCAGTGTTCCCGGCAGCGGCTACACCTTC
CASSVPGSGYTF
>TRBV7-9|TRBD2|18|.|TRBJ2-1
TGTGCCAGCAGCTCCATTGCGGGGGGGCTTATTTTAGGCAATGAGCAGTTCTTC
CASSSIAGGLILGNEQFF
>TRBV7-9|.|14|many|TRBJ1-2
TGTGCCAGCAGCTTACCCCAGGCCCCCGATGGCTACACCTTC
CASSLPQAPDGYTF
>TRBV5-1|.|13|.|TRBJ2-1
TGCGCCAGCAGCCTCTTAGGAGGCCATGAGCAGTTCTTC
CASSLLGGHEQFF
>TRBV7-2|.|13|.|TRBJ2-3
TGTGCCAGCAGCCAGGACTACACAGATACGCAGTATTTT
CASSQDYTDTQYF
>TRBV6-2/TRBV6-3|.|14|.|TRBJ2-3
TGTGCCAGCAGGGCTCCGGTGGGCACAGATACGCAGTATTTT
CASRAPVGTDTQYF
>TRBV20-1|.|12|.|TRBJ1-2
TGCAGTGCTATTATTCAGGGGACTGGCTACACCTTC
CSAIIQGTGYTF
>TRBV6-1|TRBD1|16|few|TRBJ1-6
TGTGCCAGCGTACCCCCGGGACAGGCGACGTCTTCACCCCTCCACTTT
CASVPPGQATSSPLHF
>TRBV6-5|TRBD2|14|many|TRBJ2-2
TGTGCCAGCACACTAGCGGGGGACCTCGGGGAGCTGTTTTTT
CASTLAGDLGELFF
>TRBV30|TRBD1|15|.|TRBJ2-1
TGTGCCTGGAGTGTAGGGACAGACTACCACAATGAGCAGTTCTTC
CAWSVGTDYHNEQFF
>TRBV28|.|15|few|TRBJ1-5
TGTGCCAGCAGTCTTAGACAAGGGGCATGGCAGCCCCAGCATTTT
CASSLRQGAWQPQHF
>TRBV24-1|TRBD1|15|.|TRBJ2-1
TGTGCCACCAGTGGTCGACAGGGTTCGGTTTCGGTGCAGTTCTTC
CATSGRQGSVSVQFF
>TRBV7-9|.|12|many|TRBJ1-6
TGTGCCAGCAGCTTAGCGTCTTCACCCCTCCACTTT
CASSLASSPLHF
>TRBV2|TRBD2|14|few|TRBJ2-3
TGTGCCAGCAGTGAAGGGACTAGTGAGGATACGCAGTATTTT
CASSEGTSEDTQYF
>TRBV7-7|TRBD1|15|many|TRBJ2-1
TGTGCCAGCAGCTTAGGGAATCGACAGGGCGATGAGCAGTTCTTC
CASSLGNRQGDEQFF
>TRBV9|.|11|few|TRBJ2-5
TGTGCCAGCCGTTTCCGTGAGACCCAGTACTTC
CASRFRETQYF
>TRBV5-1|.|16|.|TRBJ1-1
TGCGCCAGCAGCTTGGTAGGTCAGGGAAGTTCCTCTGAAGCTTTCTTT
CASSLVGQGSSSEAFF
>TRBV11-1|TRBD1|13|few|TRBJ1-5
TGTGCCAGCAGCTGGGGACAGGGTCAGCCCCAGCATTTT
CASSWGQGQPQHF
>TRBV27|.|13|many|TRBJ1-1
TGTGCCAGCAGTTTATGGCAGCACACTGAAGCTTTCTTT
CASSLWQHTEAFF
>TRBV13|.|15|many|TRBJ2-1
TGTGCCAGCAGCTTAGAAGGGGGTGAAGGCAATGAGCAGTTCTTC
CASSLEGGEGNEQFF
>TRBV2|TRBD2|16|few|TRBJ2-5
TGTGCCAGCAAACGGACTAGCGGGGGTTACCAAGAGACCCAGTACTTC
CASKRTSGGYQETQYF
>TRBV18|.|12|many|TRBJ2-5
TGTGCCAGCTCACCTAGTTGGGAGACCCAGTACTTC
CASSPSWETQYF
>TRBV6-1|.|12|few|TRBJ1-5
TGTGCCAGCTCCGATACTTATCAGCCCCAGCATTTT
CASSDTYQPQHF
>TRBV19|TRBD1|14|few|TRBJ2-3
TGTGCCAGTAGTATCAGGGGGAGCACAGATACGCAGTATTTT
CASSIRGSTDTQYF
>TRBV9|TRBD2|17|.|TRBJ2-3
TGTGCCAGCAGCGTAGCTAGGGGACTAGCGGGGTCAGATACGCAGTATTTT
CASSVARGLAGSDTQYF
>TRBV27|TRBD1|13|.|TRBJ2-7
TGTGCCAGCAGTCCAAGGGGGCCGTACGAGCAGTACTTC
CASSPRGPYEQYF
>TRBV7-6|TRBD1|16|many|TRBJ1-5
TGTGCCAGCAGCTCGGGGACAGGGCTTAACAATCAGCCCCAGCATTTT
CASSSGTGLNNQPQHF
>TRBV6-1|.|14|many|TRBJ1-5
TGTGCCAGCAGGAGGACAGTCGACAATCAGCCCCAGCATTTT
CASRRTVDNQPQHF
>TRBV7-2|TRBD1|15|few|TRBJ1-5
TGTGCCAGCAGCTTACGGACAGGGATCAGTCAGCCCCAGCATTTT
CASSLRTGISQPQHF
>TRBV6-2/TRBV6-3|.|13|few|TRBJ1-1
TGTGCCAGCAGTTACGCTTCTAACACTGAAGCTTTCTTT
CASSYASNTEAFF
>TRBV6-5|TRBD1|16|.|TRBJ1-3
TGTGCCAGCAGTTACGGGACAGGGGCCTCTGGAAACACCATATATTTT
CASSYGTGASGNTIYF
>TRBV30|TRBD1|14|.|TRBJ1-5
TGTGCCTGGAGCCCGGGACAGGGCAATCAGCCCCAGCATTTT
CAWSPGQGNQPQHF
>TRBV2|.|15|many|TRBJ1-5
TGTGCCAGCAGCCAGGGCCCCTATAGCAATCAGCCCCAGCATTTT
CASSQGPYSNQPQHF
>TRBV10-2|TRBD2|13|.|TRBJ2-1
TGCGCCAGCAGTCCAGCGGGGGTTAATGAGCAGTTCTTC
CASSPAGVNEQFF
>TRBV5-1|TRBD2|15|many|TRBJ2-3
TGCGCCAGCAGCCCTAGCGGGGGTTACACAGATACGCAGTATTTT
CASSPSGGYTDTQYF
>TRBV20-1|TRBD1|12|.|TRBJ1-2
TGCAGTGCTCCCGACAGGGACGATGGCTACACCTTC
CSAPDRDDGYTF
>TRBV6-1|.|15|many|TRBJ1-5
TGTGCCAGCAGTGAAGGGGGAGGGTCGCATCAGCCCCAGCATTTT
CASSEGGGSHQPQHF
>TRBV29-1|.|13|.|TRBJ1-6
TGCAGCGTCCAGGACGTCTATAATTCACCCCTCCACTTT
CSVQDVYNSPLHF
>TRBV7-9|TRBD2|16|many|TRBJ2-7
TGTGCCAGCAGCTTAATGAGCGGGGGGTTGGTCAACGAGCAGTACTTC
CASSLMSGGLVNEQYF
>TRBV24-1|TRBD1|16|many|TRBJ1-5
TGTGCCACCAGTGATTTGGACAGGGGGAACAATCAGCCCCAGCATTTT
CATSDLDRGNNQPQHF
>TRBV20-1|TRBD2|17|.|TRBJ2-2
TGCAGTGCTAGAGATCTAGCGGGGGGGCCGCACACCGGGGAGCTGTTTTTT
CSARDLAGGPHTGELFF
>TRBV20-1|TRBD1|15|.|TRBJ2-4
TGCAGTGCTAGATCAGGGGGCGCTGCCAAAAACATTCAGTACTTC
CSARSGGAAKNIQYF
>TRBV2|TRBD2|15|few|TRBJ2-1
TGTGCCAGCTCGCCGGTAGCGGGGAGATGGAATGAGCAGTTCTTC
CASSPVAGRWNEQFF
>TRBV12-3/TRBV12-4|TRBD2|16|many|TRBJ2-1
TGTGCCAGCAGTCCCCCGACTAGCTACTCCTACAATGAGCAGTTCTTC
CASSPPTSYSYNEQFF